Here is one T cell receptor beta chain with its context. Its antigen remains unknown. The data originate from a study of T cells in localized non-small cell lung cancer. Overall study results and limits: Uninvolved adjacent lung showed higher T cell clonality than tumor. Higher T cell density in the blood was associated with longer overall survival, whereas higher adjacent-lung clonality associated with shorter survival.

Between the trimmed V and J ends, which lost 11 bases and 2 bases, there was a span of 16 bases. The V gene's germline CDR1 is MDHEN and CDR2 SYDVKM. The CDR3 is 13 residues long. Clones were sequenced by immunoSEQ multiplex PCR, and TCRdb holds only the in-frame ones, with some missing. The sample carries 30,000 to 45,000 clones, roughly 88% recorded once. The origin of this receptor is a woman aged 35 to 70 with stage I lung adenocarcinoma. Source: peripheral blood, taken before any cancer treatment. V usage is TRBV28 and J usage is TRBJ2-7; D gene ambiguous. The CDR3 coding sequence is TGTGCCTGCCACACGGATGCTACCTACGAGCAGTACTTC. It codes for CACHTDATYEQYF.